This note documents a single T cell receptor beta chain sequence. One end of the junction varies from germline; a read error may be responsible. Making TCR beta cDNA involved approximately 520 ng total RNA and a constant-region primer. Three nested multiplex PCR rounds, a slightly modified ARM-PCR method, built the TCR beta libraries. PCR rounds one and two used TRBV1-TRBV30 forward primers with a C-beta reverse primer for 10 cycles each. Using its own MiXCR run on the multiplex PCR reads, TCRdb lists one record per CDR3 protein. The sample consists of tens of thousands of distinct CDR3 sequences, roughly 77% of them appearing once. Investigators took RNA and DNA out together from 20-30 mg of unsorted bulk tissue. The data were obtained in a study of tumor-infiltrating lymphocytes in primary liver carcinoma. Germline V gives CDR1 DFQATT, CDR2 SNEGSKA (reference sequence). This CDR3 is 17 amino acids long.

What was sequenced was liver tumor tissue from sampling region 3. The subset here: tumor region T3, left-lateral pole. The chain joins TRBV20-1 to TRBJ2-1; TRBD2 aligns across 10 bases. This TCR was recovered from a woman aged 25-40 years with primary liver carcinoma and hepatitis B virus infection. CDR3 DNA sequence: TGCAGTGCCCCAGCGGGAGGGCTACCGAGCTCCCACAATGAGCAGTTCTTC. Its translation: CSAPAGGLPSSHNEQFF.